The next 7 T cell receptor beta chains were all read from a single sample in a study of early T cells in non-severe SARS-CoV-2 infection. One entry per CDR3 protein results from TCRdb running MiXCR on the 5' RACE reads. The sample lists around 99,000 distinct CDR3 sequences; 16% were seen once. Specimen: whole blood, collected at baseline. The receptor source for this set is an adult who was a healthcare worker with PCR-confirmed SARS-CoV-2 infection or an uninfected control (not recorded which).

In this sample, this clonotype turned up a few times. The chain carries TRBV6-1 and TRBJ1-1; 9 bases agree with TRBD1. CDR1 and CDR2 (germline): MNHNS, SASEGT. The ends lost 4 bases at V and 3 bases at J; junction bases unmatched: 18. This CDR3 spans 19 amino acids. CDR3 DNA sequence: TGTGCCAGCAGTGGGCAACAGGGGGCCCGACTCGGGTCCTACACTGAAGCTTTCTTT. Translation: CASSGQQGARLGSYTEAFF.

This clonotype showed up many times. Compared with germline, one end of the junction differs, possibly owing to a read error. This sequence joins TRBV2 and TRBJ2-7; 10 positions agree with TRBD2. CDR1 SNHLY and CDR2 FYNNEI come from the germline V gene. CDR3 length: 14 amino acids. The CDR3 coding sequence is TGTGCCAGCAGTGAACTAAAGTTAGCGGGAGGACATTGGTTC. Translated: CASSELKLAGGHWF.

This clonotype has just a few counts. This chain uses TRBV6-1 with TRBJ2-5; D might be TRBD1 or TRBD2, each matching 5 bases. The CDR3 has 17 residues. Germline CDR1 MNHNS, CDR2 SASEGT. The V gene lost 1 base and the J gene lost 2 bases, with 17 bases spanning the gap. CDR3 bases: TGTGCCAGCAGTGAAGGGTGGATCGGGGCAGGGCAAGAGACCCAGTACTTC. Translation: CASSEGWIGAGQETQYF.

This clonotype came up a few times. CDR3 in amino acids: CSARDPREGTDTQYF. In nucleotides, the CDR3 is TGCAGTGCTAGAGATCCGCGGGAGGGAACAGATACGCAGTATTTT. V and J are TRBV20-1 and TRBJ2-3, with 9 bases fitting TRBD2. After removal of 0 bases from V and 3 bases from J, the junction contained 4 bases not matched to a gene. The CDR3 contains 15 residues. Germline CDR1 is DFQATT and CDR2 is SNEGSKA (reference sequence).

The chain carries TRBV20-1 and TRBJ2-7; 7 nucleotides agree with TRBD2. Germline V CDR1 and CDR2: DFQATT, SNEGSKA (reference sequence). V gave up 6 bases and J gave up 3 bases; unmatched junction bases: 8. The CDR3 extends over 13 amino acids. The CDR3 here is CSAPASGRYEQYF. As DNA, the CDR3 is TGCAGTGCCCCTGCTAGCGGCCGCTACGAGCAGTACTTC.

The V call is TRBV10-3, the J call TRBJ2-7; TRBD2 matches at 9 bases. The CDR3 runs to 16 residues. V lost 6 bases and J lost 1; bases outside the gene matches: 10. The germline V gene has CDR1 ENHRY and CDR2 SYGVKD. CDR3 in amino acids: CAISERLAALSYEQYF. In DNA, the CDR3 is TGTGCCATCAGCGAAAGACTAGCGGCCCTTTCCTACGAGCAGTACTTC.

The genes are TRBV19 and TRBJ2-3; 9 nucleotides align to TRBD2. The J segment lost 5 bases and the V segment lost 3 bases, leaving 9 bases of the junction unmatched. This CDR3 has 16 amino acids. Germline V gene lookup returns CDR1 LNHDA and CDR2 SQIVND (reference sequence). The CDR3 nucleotides read TGTGCCAGTAGTATCCAGACTAGCGGCGACTTAGATACGCAGTATTTT. It encodes CASSIQTSGDLDTQYF.